The clone carrying this T cell receptor (beta chain) was observed a handful of times. Its antigen is currently unknown. This sample is drawn from a study of T cell repertoires in cytomegalovirus infection. About the research overall: It can be stated that public TCR beta signatures indicated CMV infection as well as a matching HLA type.

Study-level results: In two of eight donors, the top clonotype was HLA-C-restricted CMV-specific.

TCRdb reprocessed the reads with MiXCR, giving one entry per CDR3 protein. The top ten hold around 3% of the sample, which has under 850,000 distinct CDR3 sequences, under 40% seen once. Trimming shortened V by 11 bases and J by 4 bases, and 22 bases separated the two germline ends. This CDR3 comprises 15 residues. CDR1 is SEHNR, CDR2 FQNEAQ, per germline (reference sequence). This chain links TRBV7-9 with TRBJ2-3; D is possibly TRBD1 (6 bases). The receptor comes from a human donor in good health (CMV status not recorded). Some clones in this sample may be carry-over from other donors' samples. Sequences were obtained from PBMCs. The CDR3 sequence is CAVGVWGQLADTQYF. The DNA of the CDR3 is TGTGCCGTTGGGGTGTGGGGGCAATTGGCAGATACGCAGTATTTT.